One and the same sample provided the 27 T cell receptor beta chains below, sequenced in a study of vaccination effects on CD4 cells after COVID-19. These receptors lack a known antigen. Subsequent to a culture period of 10 to 11 days, CD4+ T cells were isolated. Generated by immunoSEQ multiplex PCR, the TCRdb table keeps only in-frame clones and is missing some. The sample has about 25,000 clones; about 73% are singletons. The sample was CD4+ T cells from PBMCs cultured without peptide, taken before COVID-19 vaccination. The source of these receptors is a human donor who received a COVID-19 vaccine.

The chain is built from TRBV9 and TRBJ2-7; D call uncertain. The CDR3 covers 15 residues. V was shortened by 0 bases and J by 5 bases, with 15 bases between the two germline ends. Germline V gene sequence: CDR1 SGDLS, CDR2 YYNGEE. This CDR3 reads CASSVGTVSGNEQYF. Here the CDR3 DNA reads TGTGCCAGCAGCGTAGGGACGGTCTCCGGAAACGAGCAGTACTTC.

The chain's CDR3 is CSASYNGETQYF. As DNA, the CDR3 is TGCAGTGCTAGTTATAATGGGGAGACCCAGTACTTC. The J gene is TRBJ2-5, the V gene TRBV20-1; D not resolved. Trimming stripped 3 bases from V and 5 bases from J, with 10 bases between. The CDR3 is 12 residues long. Germline CDR1 DFQATT, CDR2 SNEGSKA (reference sequence).

The table lists this clone with a few counts. V and J are TRBV18 and TRBJ1-1, with 8 positions matching TRBD1. CDR1 and CDR2 from the germline V gene are KGHSH and LQKENI. J was trimmed by 1 base and V by 4 bases; bases with no gene match: 2. CDR3 length: 14 residues. CDR3 sequence: CASSLGQGNTEAFF. CDR3 sequence (DNA): TGTGCCAGCTCACTCGGACAGGGGAACACTGAAGCTTTCTTT. Full variable domain (outside the CDR3, taken from reference TRBV18 and TRBJ1-1): NAGVMQNPRHLVRRRGQEARLRCSPMKGHSHVYWYRQLPEEGLKFMVYLQKENIIDESGMPKERFSAEFPKEGPSILRIQQVVRGDSAAYFCASSLGQGNTEAFFGQGTRLTVV.

The rearrangement joins TRBV6-5 to TRBJ1-5; TRBD1 is a possible D gene (6 bases). Germline-derived CDR1 and CDR2 are MNHEY and SVGAGI. Trimming stripped 5 bases from V and 7 bases from J, with 12 bases between. The CDR3 consists of 13 residues. The CDR3 region is CASSPGAWQPQHF. The CDR3 coding sequence is TGTGCCAGCAGTCCGGGGGCATGGCAGCCCCAGCATTTT.

In its sample, this clone ranks as medium-sized. The chain is built from TRBV19 and TRBJ2-2; no firm D call. Deletions cut 7 bases from V and 7 bases from J, with 4 bases between. Per germline, CDR1 LNHDA and CDR2 SQIVND (reference sequence). CDR3 size: 10 residues. DNA for the CDR3: TGTGCCAGTATTTGCGGGGAGCTGTTTTTT. Its protein product is CASICGELFF.

This clone was counted only a few times. V usage is TRBV16 and J usage is TRBJ2-1, with 9 bases fitting TRBD1. This CDR3 comprises 15 residues. Losses at the gene ends were 0 bases for V and 7 bases for J; bases not matched to a gene: 4. Germline V CDR1 and CDR2: KGHSY, FQNENV. CDR3: CASSQSGTGINEQFF. CDR3 DNA sequence: TGTGCCAGCAGCCAATCGGGGACAGGGATTAATGAGCAGTTCTTC. Using reference TRBV16 and TRBJ2-1 for the parts outside the CDR3, the full variable domain is GEEVAQTPKHLVRGEGQKAKLYCAPIKGHSYVFWYQQVLKNEFKFLISFQNENVFDETGMPKERFSAKCLPNSPCSLEIQATKLEDSAVYFCASSQSGTGINEQFFGPGTRLTVL.

V and J are TRBV5-4 and TRBJ1-3, with 9 bases fitting TRBD1. The CDR3 totals 14 residues. The V gene end was trimmed by 4 bases and the J gene end by 5 bases; junction bases not matched to a gene: 4. Germline V gene lookup returns CDR1 SGHNT and CDR2 YYREEE (reference sequence). In DNA form, the CDR3 reads TGTGCCAGCAGCCGGACAGGGGACCGAAACACCATATATTTT. Translating it yields CASSRTGDRNTIYF.

This rearrangement joins TRBV4-1 to TRBJ2-2, with D hard to call. The CDR3 sequence is 18 residues long. The V end was cut by 1 base, the J end by 0 bases, with 15 bases between. Germline V CDR1 and CDR2: MGHRA, YSYEKL. CDR3 loop: CASSQVPPGRPNTGELFF. The CDR3 DNA is TGCGCCAGCAGCCAAGTTCCCCCCGGACGGCCGAACACCGGGGAGCTGTTTTTT.

The gene calls are TRBV3-1 (or the pseudogene TRBV3-2) and TRBJ2-7, with 9 positions matching TRBD1. Germline V lookup: CDR1 LGHDT, CDR2 YNNKEL (reference sequence). There are 15 residues in the CDR3. Unmatched junction bases numbered 10, after V lost 4 bases and J lost 6 bases. CDR3 sequence (DNA): TGTGCCAGCAGCCCAAGCGGGGACAGGGTAAGCGAGCAGTACTTC. It yields the protein CASSPSGDRVSEQYF.

This clone was picked up one time. This chain links TRBV24-1 with TRBJ2-3; 7 nucleotides match TRBD2. V lost 1 base, J lost 1 base, and 7 bases stayed unmatched. The CDR3 consists of 17 residues. Per the germline V gene, CDR1 is KGHDR and CDR2 is SFDVKD. The CDR3 nucleotides are TGTGCCACCAGTGATTTTTGGCGGGAGAGGGGCACAGATACGCAGTATTTT. Its protein is CATSDFWRERGTDTQYF.

J is TRBJ2-3 and V is TRBV6-2 or TRBV6-3; 8 bases map to TRBD1. This CDR3 comprises 17 residues. With 0 bases clipped from V and 4 bases from J, the junction kept 9 bases outside the gene matches. Germline CDR1 reads MNHEY; CDR2 reads SVGEGT. Written as DNA, the CDR3 is TGTGCCAGCAGTTACTCTTTGGGCAGGGGGCCAGCAGATACGCAGTATTTT. Encoded protein: CASSYSLGRGPADTQYF.

The V call is TRBV14, the J call TRBJ2-7, with no clear D. V was pared by 3 bases and J by 1 base, with 1 base between. Germline CDR1 and CDR2: SGHDN and FVKESK. This CDR3 has 11 residues. CDR3 bases: TGTGCCAGCAGCCATTCCTACGAGCAGTACTTC. Translating it yields CASSHSYEQYF.

J is TRBJ1-3 and V is TRBV5-5, with D unresolved. Deletions cut 0 bases from V and 0 bases from J, with 10 bases between. This CDR3 comprises 16 residues. The germline V gene has CDR1 SGHKS and CDR2 YYEKEE (reference sequence). CDR3 residues: CASSLVGLFSGNTIYF. As DNA, the CDR3 is TGTGCCAGCAGCTTGGTTGGACTCTTCTCTGGAAACACCATATATTTT.

This clone appeared a single time. V is TRBV4-1 and J is TRBJ2-7; TRBD2 aligns across 12 bases. The germline gives CDR1 MGHRA, CDR2 YSYEKL. The CDR3 runs 17 residues. V dropped 6 bases and J dropped 0; count of bases not matched to a gene: 9. The CDR3 is CASRGTSGRTLSYEQYF. DNA for the CDR3: TGCGCCAGCAGGGGAACTAGCGGGAGGACTCTCTCCTACGAGCAGTACTTC.

This chain uses TRBV9 with TRBJ2-2; no definite D call. V lost 4 bases and J 6 bases, leaving 4 bases between the germline ends. Germline V lookup: CDR1 SGDLS, CDR2 YYNGEE. The CDR3 has 11 residues. Here the CDR3 reads CASSIPGELFF. The CDR3 bases are TGTGCCAGCAGCATCCCCGGGGAGCTGTTTTTT.

The chain joins TRBV12-3 or TRBV12-4 to TRBJ1-6; D not resolved. V shed 1 base and J shed 9 bases, with 7 bases lying between them. The CDR3 has 13 residues. DNA for the CDR3: TGTGCCAGCAGTTTAGGGGGTCCTTCACCCCTCCACTTT. Translating it yields CASSLGGPSPLHF.

The chain has TRBV19 and TRBJ2-5; possibly TRBD2 for D (6 bases). The V end lost 3 bases, the J end lost 4 bases, and 9 bases lay between the germline ends. CDR3 size: 13 residues. Germline loops: CDR1 LNHDA, CDR2 SQIVND (reference sequence). The CDR3 nucleotides are TGTGCCAGTAGTATCGGGGGAGGAGAGACCCAGTACTTC. Its translation is CASSIGGGETQYF.

The CDR3 coding sequence is TGTGCCAGCAGCTTTAACGTCCCATTCGGACTAGCGGGGGGCACCGGGGAGCTGTTTTTT. It specifies CASSFNVPFGLAGGTGELFF. V usage is TRBV11-3 and J usage is TRBJ2-2, with 14 bases aligning to TRBD2. The J segment lost 4 bases and the V segment lost 3 bases, leaving 13 bases of the junction unmatched. Germline loops: CDR1 SGHNT, CDR2 YENEEA. The CDR3 length is 20 residues.

V is TRBV3-1 (or the pseudogene TRBV3-2) and J is TRBJ1-2, with D possibly TRBD1 on 6 matching bases. There are 16 residues in the CDR3. The V gene's germline CDR1 is LGHDT and CDR2 YNNKEL (reference sequence). V gave up 0 bases and J gave up 6 bases, with 17 bases separating them. As DNA, the CDR3 is TGTGCCAGCAGCCAAGATCGCGGGGGCGCTTTGGATGGCTACACCTTC. Translated, it gives CASSQDRGGALDGYTF.

This clone has only a few counts. The chain couples TRBV19 to TRBJ1-2, with TRBD1 as a possible D gene (5 bases). Germline V gives CDR1 LNHDA, CDR2 SQIVND (reference sequence). The CDR3 totals 13 residues. Trimming pared 3 bases from V and 4 bases from J, leaving 9 bases between. The CDR3 is CASSIPGIYGYTF. CDR3 in DNA: TGTGCCAGTAGTATCCCAGGGATCTATGGCTACACCTTC.

This clone was recorded only once. This chain connects TRBV5-1 to TRBJ2-5; D assignment may be TRBD1 or TRBD2 (5 bases each). Germline CDR1 is SGHRS and CDR2 is YFSETQ. The CDR3 runs 15 residues. Trimming took off 3 bases at V and 5 bases at J, with 17 bases between the two ends. The CDR3 is CASSWGLGTEETQYF. CDR3 in DNA: TGCGCCAGCAGCTGGGGCCTGGGGACCGAGGAGACCCAGTACTTC. Looking up the rest from reference TRBV5-1 and TRBJ2-5 gives the full variable domain: KAGVTQTPRYLIKTRGQQVTLSCSPISGHRSVSWYQQTPGQGLQFLFEYFSETQRNKGNFPGRFSGRQFSNSRSEMNVSTLELGDSALYLCASSWGLGTEETQYFGPGTRLLVL.

V gene TRBV24-1 combines with J gene TRBJ2-2, with 7 bases aligning to TRBD2. In germline, CDR1 is KGHDR, CDR2 SFDVKD. This CDR3 region has 24 residues. With 6 bases clipped from V and 5 bases from J, the junction kept 35 bases outside the gene matches. The CDR3 protein is CATSTTGNVRAPTGREEKTGELFF. CDR3 nucleotide sequence: TGTGCCACCAGTACTACTGGGAACGTAAGGGCACCAACTGGACGGGAGGAGAAGACCGGGGAGCTGTTTTTT.

This sequence joins TRBV6-5 and TRBJ2-3, with 10 nucleotides matching TRBD1. With 5 bases clipped from V and 5 bases from J, the junction kept 7 bases outside the gene matches. The CDR3 totals 15 residues. Germline CDR1 is MNHEY and CDR2 is SVGAGI. The CDR3 DNA sequence: TGTGCCAGCAGTCTGGACAGGGGGGCAGGAGATACGCAGTATTTT. Encoded protein: CASSLDRGAGDTQYF.

This rearrangement joins TRBV6-1 to TRBJ2-7; 12 bases map to TRBD1. Germline V gene sequence: CDR1 MNHNS, CDR2 SASEGT. There are 15 residues in the CDR3. V lost 3 bases, J lost 4 bases, and 4 bases stayed unmatched. The CDR3 is CASSDLGQGAYEQYF. In DNA, the CDR3 is TGTGCCAGCAGTGACCTGGGACAGGGGGCGTACGAGCAGTACTTC.

The J gene is TRBJ2-7, the V gene TRBV28; 9 bases agree with TRBD1. The germline CDR1 and CDR2 sequences are MDHEN and SYDVKM. V shed 2 bases and J 2 bases; nucleotides not matched to a gene: 4. The CDR3 runs to 15 residues. DNA for the CDR3: TGTGCCAGCAGTTTAGAGGGGACAGGGACCTACGAGCAGTACTTC. It codes for CASSLEGTGTYEQYF.

This clone was observed a handful of times. This rearrangement joins TRBV28 to TRBJ1-2; D uncertain. The V end was cut by 6 bases, the J end by 4 bases, with 9 bases between. The germline V gene encodes CDR1 MDHEN and CDR2 SYDVKM. The CDR3 covers 12 residues. CDR3 protein: CASREGSYGYTF. Written as DNA, the CDR3 is TGTGCCAGCAGAGAAGGCAGCTATGGCTACACCTTC.

This clone was observed a few times. V is TRBV3-1 (or the pseudogene TRBV3-2) and J is TRBJ2-7; D not certain. V lost 0 bases, J lost 3 bases, and 15 bases lay in between. Germline loops: CDR1 LGHDT, CDR2 YNNKEL (reference sequence). CDR3 length: 16 residues. The CDR3 reads CASSQDHNQGIYEQYF. The CDR3 DNA reads as TGTGCCAGCAGCCAAGATCACAACCAAGGAATCTACGAGCAGTACTTC.